This T cell receptor (beta chain) was sequenced during a study of cytomegalovirus exposure and HLA in healthy donors. Germline lookup yields CDR1 SGHAT and CDR2 FQNNGV. The CDR3 consists of 13 residues. With 5 bases clipped from V and 4 bases from J, the junction kept 4 bases outside the gene matches. Using immunoSEQ multiplex PCR, the repertoire was profiled, and TCRdb retains in-frame clones only, with some absent. The repertoire includes around 60,000 clones, almost 97% of them detected once, and more than 0.9% sits in the top ten. A word on this clone: Its antigen is as yet unknown.

Study outcomes and limitations: That first-cohort TCR clusters tended to co-occur in the 100 to 150 validation repertoires was found in a later analysis.

Sequenced material: PBMCs. The rearrangement uses TRBV11-2 and TRBJ1-2; the match to TRBD1 covers 7 bases. The receptor was isolated from a woman between 18 and 29 years old in good health and CMV-seronegative. For the CDR3, the DNA is TGTGCCAGCAGCCTGACAGGGATCTATGGCTACACCTTC. Translated: CASSLTGIYGYTF.